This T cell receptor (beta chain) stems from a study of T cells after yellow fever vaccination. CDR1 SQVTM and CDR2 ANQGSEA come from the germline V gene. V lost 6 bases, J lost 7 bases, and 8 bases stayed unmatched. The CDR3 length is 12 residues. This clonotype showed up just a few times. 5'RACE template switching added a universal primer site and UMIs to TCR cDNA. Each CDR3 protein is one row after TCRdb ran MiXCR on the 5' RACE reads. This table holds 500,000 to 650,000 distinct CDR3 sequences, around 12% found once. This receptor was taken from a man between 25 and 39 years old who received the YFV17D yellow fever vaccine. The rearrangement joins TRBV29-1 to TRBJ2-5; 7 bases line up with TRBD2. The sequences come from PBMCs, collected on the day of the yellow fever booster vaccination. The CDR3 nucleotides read TGCAGCGTAGACGAGGGAGGGGCGACCCAGTACTTC. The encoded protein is CSVDEGGATQYF.